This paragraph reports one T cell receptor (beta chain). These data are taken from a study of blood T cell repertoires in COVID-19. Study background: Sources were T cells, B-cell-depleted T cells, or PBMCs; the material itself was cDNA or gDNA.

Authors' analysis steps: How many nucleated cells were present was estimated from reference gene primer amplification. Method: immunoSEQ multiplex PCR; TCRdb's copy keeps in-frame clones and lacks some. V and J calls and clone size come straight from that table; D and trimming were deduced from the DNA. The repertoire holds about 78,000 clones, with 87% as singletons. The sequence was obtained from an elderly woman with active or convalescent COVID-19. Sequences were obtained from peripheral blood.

The CDR3 sequence: CASSEEGARNTEAFF. The CDR3 nucleotides are TGTGCCAGCAGTGAAGAGGGGGCGAGGAACACTGAAGCTTTCTTT. The chain joins TRBV6-4 to TRBJ1-1, with 7 bases fitting TRBD1. The CDR3 extends over 15 amino acids. The V segment lost 3 bases and the J segment 1 base; nucleotides outside the gene matches: 5. The V gene's germline CDR1 is MRHNA and CDR2 SNTAGT.